This TCR beta chain was recovered during a study of blood T cell repertoires in COVID-19. Data came from immunoSEQ multiplex PCR; TCRdb stores just in-frame clones and leaves some out. The sample holds some 41,000 clones; over 75% are singletons and the top ten take 12%. The CDR3 length is 13 residues. Trimming took off 4 bases at V and 10 bases at J, with 14 bases between the two ends. Germline assignment: CDR1 MNHEY and CDR2 SMNVEV (reference sequence). The sequencing sample was made of peripheral blood. The TCR sequence derives from a man aged 55 to 70 with active COVID-19. V gene TRBV27 combines with J gene TRBJ2-1; perhaps TRBD2 as D (5 bases). In DNA, the CDR3 is TGTGCCAGCAGTTCAACTAGAGCAGACGAGCAGTTCTTC. It codes for CASSSTRADEQFF.